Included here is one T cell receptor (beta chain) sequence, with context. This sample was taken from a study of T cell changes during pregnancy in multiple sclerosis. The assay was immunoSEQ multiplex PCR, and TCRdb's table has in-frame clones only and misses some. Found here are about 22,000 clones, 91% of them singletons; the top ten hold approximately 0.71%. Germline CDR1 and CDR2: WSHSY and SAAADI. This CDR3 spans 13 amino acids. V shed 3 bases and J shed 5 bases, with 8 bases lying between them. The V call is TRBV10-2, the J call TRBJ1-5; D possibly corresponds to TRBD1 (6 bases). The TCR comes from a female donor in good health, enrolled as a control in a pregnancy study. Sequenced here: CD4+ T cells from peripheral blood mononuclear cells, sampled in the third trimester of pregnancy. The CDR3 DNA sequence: TGCGCCAGCAGTGAACAGGGTCATCAGCCCCAGCATTTT. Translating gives CASSEQGHQPQHF.